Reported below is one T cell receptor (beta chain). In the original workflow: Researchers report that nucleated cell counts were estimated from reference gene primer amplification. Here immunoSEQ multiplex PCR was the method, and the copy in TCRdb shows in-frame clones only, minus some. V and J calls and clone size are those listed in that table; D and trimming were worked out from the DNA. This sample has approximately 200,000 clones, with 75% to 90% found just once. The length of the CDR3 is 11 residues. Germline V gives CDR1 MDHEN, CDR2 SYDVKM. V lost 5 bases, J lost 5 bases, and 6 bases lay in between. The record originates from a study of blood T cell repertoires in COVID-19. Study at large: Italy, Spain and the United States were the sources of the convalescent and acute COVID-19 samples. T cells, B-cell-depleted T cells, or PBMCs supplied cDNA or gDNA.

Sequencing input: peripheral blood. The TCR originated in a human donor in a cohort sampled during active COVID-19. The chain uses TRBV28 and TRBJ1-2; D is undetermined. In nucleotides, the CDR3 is TGTGCCAGCAGTACTAGGTATGGCTACACCTTC. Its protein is CASSTRYGYTF.